The 13 T cell receptor beta chains below all came from one sample that was sequenced in a study of blood T cell repertoires in COVID-19. Clones were sequenced by immunoSEQ multiplex PCR, and TCRdb holds only the in-frame ones, with some missing. The sample includes 150,000 to 180,000 clones, 80% of them seen just once. The sample consisted of peripheral blood. The source of these receptors is a man aged 55 to 70 with acute or convalescent COVID-19.

This sequence joins TRBV3-1 (or the pseudogene TRBV3-2) and TRBJ2-2, with 9 bases matching TRBD1. The germline V gene has CDR1 LGHDT and CDR2 YNNKEL (reference sequence). The CDR3 sequence is 15 residues long. The trim removed 6 bases at V and 0 bases at J, leaving 2 bases unmatched. Here the CDR3 DNA reads TGTGCCAGCAGATGGACAGGGGCGAACACCGGGGAGCTGTTTTTT. Translated, it gives CASRWTGANTGELFF.

This chain connects TRBV12-5 to TRBJ2-3; TRBD2 matches at 10 bases. With 1 base clipped from V and 6 bases from J, the junction kept 13 bases outside the gene matches. This CDR3 region has 18 residues. Germline values: CDR1 LGHNT, CDR2 FRNRAP. The CDR3 DNA reads TGTGCTAGTGGTTTGGGCTTAGCGGGGGGCGCCGCAGGGGATACGCAGTATTTT. Translation: CASGLGLAGGAAGDTQYF.

The chain links TRBV5-1 to TRBJ2-2, with 10 bases lining up with TRBD2. The CDR3 extends over 15 amino acids. CDR1 is SGHRS, CDR2 YFSETQ, per germline. The trim removed 5 bases at V and 6 bases at J, leaving 7 bases unmatched. This CDR3 reads CASREPGTSAGELFF. CDR3 nucleotides: TGCGCCAGCAGGGAACCCGGGACTAGCGCCGGGGAGCTGTTTTTT.

The chain uses TRBV5-1 and TRBJ2-7; 9 bases match TRBD1. This CDR3 comprises 14 residues. With V trimmed by 8 bases and J by 7 bases, 13 bases remained unmatched. Germline loops: CDR1 SGHRS, CDR2 YFSETQ. CDR3 loop: CASYPGQGGGEQYF. DNA of the CDR3: TGCGCCAGTTATCCGGGACAGGGCGGAGGGGAGCAGTACTTC.

This clone has just one count. This chain uses TRBV7-2 with TRBJ1-4; the D gene is possibly TRBD1 (5 bases). The germline V gene has CDR1 SGHTA and CDR2 FQGNSA. V lost 5 bases to trimming and J lost 0 bases, with 10 bases between them. CDR3 length: 15 amino acids. The CDR3 nucleotides read TGTGCCAGCAGCAGCCGGGGGTCAACTAATGAAAAACTGTTTTTT. Amino acids: CASSSRGSTNEKLFF.

The chain joins TRBV19 to TRBJ1-2; 8 bases agree with TRBD1. The CDR3 runs to 15 residues. Germline trimming cut 8 bases from V and 6 bases from J; bases unmatched to any gene: 14. The germline V gene has CDR1 LNHDA and CDR2 SQIVND (reference sequence). In DNA form, the CDR3 reads TGTGCCAGTCTTACGACCGGGACAGGTATCGATGGCTACACCTTC. This gives the protein CASLTTGTGIDGYTF.

The V and J genes are TRBV5-1 and TRBJ2-1; 8 nucleotides agree with TRBD2. The V segment lost 3 bases and the J segment 7 bases; nucleotides outside the gene matches: 21. The CDR3 loop spans 19 amino acids. From germline, CDR1 is SGHRS and CDR2 YFSETQ. The CDR3: CASSSPRVGGRLTRNEQFF. DNA of the CDR3: TGCGCCAGCAGCTCCCCGAGAGTTGGCGGGAGGTTAACAAGAAATGAGCAGTTCTTC.

V usage is TRBV19 and J usage is TRBJ1-3, with D possibly being TRBD1 (6 bases). Trimming stripped 6 bases from V and 0 bases from J, with 15 bases between. Germline V gene lookup returns CDR1 LNHDA and CDR2 SQIVND (reference sequence). The CDR3 sequence is 16 residues long. The CDR3 nucleotides read TGTGCCAGTAGACCTGACAGGAGCTACTCTGGAAACACCATATATTTT. Amino acids: CASRPDRSYSGNTIYF.

The rearrangement uses TRBV3-1 (or the pseudogene TRBV3-2) and TRBJ2-3; 9 positions match TRBD1. Germline V lookup: CDR1 LGHDT, CDR2 YNNKEL (reference sequence). Trimming cost V 1 base and J 9 bases; bases outside gene matches: 14. CDR3 length: 17 residues. In nucleotides, the CDR3 is TGTGCCAGCAGCCAAGTTCAGGACAGGGGACCCCTGGGGACGCAGTATTTT. Protein: CASSQVQDRGPLGTQYF.

The chain uses TRBV27 and TRBJ2-1, with a weak D call TRBD2 (5 bases). CDR1 MNHEY and CDR2 SMNVEV come from the germline V gene (reference sequence). Trimming shortened V by 6 bases and J by 7 bases, and 16 bases separated the two germline ends. The CDR3 runs 14 residues. The CDR3 DNA reads TGTGCCAGCAGGCCCGGGGTGGGTGGTAATGAGCAGTTCTTC. Amino acid sequence: CASRPGVGGNEQFF.

The chain recombines TRBV5-1 with TRBJ1-2, with 7 nucleotides matching TRBD1. Per germline, CDR1 SGHRS and CDR2 YFSETQ. The CDR3 has 14 amino acids. The trim removed 4 bases at V and 3 bases at J, leaving 6 bases unmatched. CDR3 sequence: CASSTWQGDYGYTF. The CDR3 DNA sequence: TGCGCCAGCAGCACCTGGCAGGGGGACTATGGCTACACCTTC.

The chain joins TRBV3-1 (or the pseudogene TRBV3-2) to TRBJ1-1; D possibly corresponds to TRBD1 (5 bases). Deletions cut 3 bases from V and 6 bases from J, with 11 bases between. The germline V gene has CDR1 LGHDT and CDR2 YNNKEL (reference sequence). CDR3 length equals 13 residues. This CDR3 is CASSQGEAAEAFF. CDR3 nucleotide sequence: TGTGCCAGCAGCCAGGGGGAGGCGGCTGAAGCTTTCTTT.

The J gene is TRBJ1-6, the V gene TRBV7-2, with D hard to call. Trimming shortened V by 1 base and J by 8 bases, and 6 bases separated the two germline ends. Germline V CDR1 and CDR2: SGHTA, FQGNSA. CDR3 length: 13 amino acids. The CDR3: CASSLEADSPLHF. DNA of the CDR3: TGTGCCAGCAGCTTAGAGGCGGATTCACCCCTCCACTTT.